This T cell receptor (beta chain) is from a study of cytomegalovirus exposure and HLA in healthy donors. Germline CDR1 and CDR2: SGHAT and FQNNGV. The J segment lost 2 bases and the V segment lost 5 bases, leaving 7 bases of the junction unmatched. This CDR3 is 15 amino acids long. Use of 60 Vbeta and 13 Jbeta primers characterized the PCR. Clones were read by immunoSEQ multiplex PCR, and TCRdb kept only the in-frame ones, dropping some. The table lists about 140,000 clones, with approximately 2.5% in the top ten. Turning to this clone: Its antigen is as yet unknown.

Overall study findings and caveats: CMV serostatus stood as the only immune exposure information on hand. Altogether, 150 to 200 TCR beta chains were recorded as cytomegalovirus-associated. In a later analysis, more than 15,000 TCR beta sequences were associated with HLA alleles at 0.05 false discovery rate. The likely explanation for a cluster of highly shared sequence variants was sequencing artifact.

The V call is TRBV11-2, the J call TRBJ2-5; 8 nucleotides line up with TRBD2. The origin of this receptor is a man aged 35-49 years in good health and CMV-seronegative. Sequenced: PBMCs. The CDR3 DNA reads TGTGCCAGCAGCCCGGGGGGGACTCGACAAGAGACCCAGTACTTC. Protein product: CASSPGGTRQETQYF.